This T cell receptor beta chain was sequenced in a study of T cell changes during pregnancy in multiple sclerosis. Per the germline V gene, CDR1 is KGHSH and CDR2 is LQKENI. The CDR3 loop spans 14 amino acids. With 3 bases removed from V and 11 bases from J, the gap between germline ends came to 19 bases. Repertoires were generated with immunoSEQ multiplex PCR, while TCRdb's copy carries only in-frame clones and drops some. The repertoire consists of roughly 69,000 clones, with more than 85% occurring once and the leading ten covering approximately 1.5%. The chain joins TRBV18 to TRBJ1-1, with D unresolved. The sample in question was peripheral blood, obtained in the second trimester of pregnancy. The origin of this receptor is a female donor with multiple sclerosis, enrolled in a pregnancy study. The CDR3 sequence: CASSPRGRYGEAFF. CDR3 DNA: TGTGCCAGCTCACCCCGCGGCAGGTACGGGGAGGCTTTCTTT.